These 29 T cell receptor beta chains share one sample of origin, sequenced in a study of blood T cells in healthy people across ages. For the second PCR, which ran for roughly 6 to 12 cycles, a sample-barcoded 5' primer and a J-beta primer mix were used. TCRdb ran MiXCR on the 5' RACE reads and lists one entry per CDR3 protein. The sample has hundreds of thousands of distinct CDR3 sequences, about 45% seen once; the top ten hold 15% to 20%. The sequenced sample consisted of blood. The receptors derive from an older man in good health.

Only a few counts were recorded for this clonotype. DNA of the CDR3: TGTGCCAGCAGCTCGAGCCTGAACACTGAAGCTTTCTTT. Translating gives CASSSSLNTEAFF. J is TRBJ1-1 and V is TRBV7-3; the D is unclear. With 4 bases removed from V and 0 bases from J, the gap between germline ends came to 6 bases. The CDR3 consists of 13 residues. Germline assignment: CDR1 SGHTA and CDR2 FQGTGA.

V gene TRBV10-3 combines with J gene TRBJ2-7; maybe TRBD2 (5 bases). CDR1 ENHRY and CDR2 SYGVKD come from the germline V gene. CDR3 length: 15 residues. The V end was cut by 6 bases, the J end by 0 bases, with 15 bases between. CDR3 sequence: CAIRGGAATSYEQYF. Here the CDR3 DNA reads TGTGCCATCAGAGGTGGAGCGGCGACCTCCTACGAGCAGTACTTC.

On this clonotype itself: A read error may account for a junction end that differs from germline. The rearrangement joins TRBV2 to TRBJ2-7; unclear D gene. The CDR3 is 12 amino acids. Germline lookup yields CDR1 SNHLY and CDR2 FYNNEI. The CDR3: CTSTGQSYEQYF. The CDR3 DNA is TGTACCAGCACGGGTCAAAGCTACGAGCAGTACTTC. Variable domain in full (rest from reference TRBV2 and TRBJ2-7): EPEVTQTPSHQVTQMGQEVILRCVPISNHLYFYWYRQILGQKVEFLVSFYNNEISEKSEIFDDQFSVERPDGSNFTLKIRSTKLEDSAMYFCTSTGQSYEQYFGPGTRLTVT.

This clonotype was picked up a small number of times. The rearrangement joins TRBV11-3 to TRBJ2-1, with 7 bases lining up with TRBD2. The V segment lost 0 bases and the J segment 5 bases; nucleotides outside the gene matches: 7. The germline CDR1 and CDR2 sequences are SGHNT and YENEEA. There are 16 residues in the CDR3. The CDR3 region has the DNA TGTGCCAGCAGCTTAGATAACGTGGGAGGGCACAATGAGCAGTTCTTC. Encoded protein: CASSLDNVGGHNEQFF.

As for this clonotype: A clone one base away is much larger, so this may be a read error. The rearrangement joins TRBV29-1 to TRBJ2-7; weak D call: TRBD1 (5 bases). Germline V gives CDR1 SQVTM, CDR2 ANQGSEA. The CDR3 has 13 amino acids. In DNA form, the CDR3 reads TGCAGCGTTATAACAGACAGAGCCTACGGGCAGTACTTC. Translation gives CSVITDRAYGQYF.

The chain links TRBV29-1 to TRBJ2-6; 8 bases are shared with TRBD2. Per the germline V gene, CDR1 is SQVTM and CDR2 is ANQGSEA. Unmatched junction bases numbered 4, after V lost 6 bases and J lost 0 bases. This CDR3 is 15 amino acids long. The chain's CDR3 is CSVAGENSGANVLTF. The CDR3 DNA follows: TGCAGCGTAGCGGGGGAAAACTCTGGGGCCAACGTCCTGACTTTC.

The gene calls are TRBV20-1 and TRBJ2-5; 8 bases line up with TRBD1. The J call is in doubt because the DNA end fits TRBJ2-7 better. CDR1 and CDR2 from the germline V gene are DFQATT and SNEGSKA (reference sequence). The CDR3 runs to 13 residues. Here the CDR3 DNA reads TGCAGTGCCACCGACAGGGGAAGAAACGAGCAGTACTTC. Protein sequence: CSATDRGRNEQYF.

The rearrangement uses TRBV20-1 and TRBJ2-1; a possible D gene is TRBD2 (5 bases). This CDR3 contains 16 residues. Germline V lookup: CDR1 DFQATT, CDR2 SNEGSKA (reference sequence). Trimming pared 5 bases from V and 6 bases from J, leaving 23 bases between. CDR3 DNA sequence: TGCAGTGCTTACTCGTCCGGGGTAGAGCGAATCAATGAGCAGTTCTTC. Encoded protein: CSAYSSGVERINEQFF.

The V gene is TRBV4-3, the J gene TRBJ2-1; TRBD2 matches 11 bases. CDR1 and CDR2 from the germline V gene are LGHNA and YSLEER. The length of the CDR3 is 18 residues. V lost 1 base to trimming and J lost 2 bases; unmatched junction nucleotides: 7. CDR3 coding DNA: TGCGCCAGCAGCCAAGGGCTAGCGGGAGGTTGGCCCTACAATGAGCAGTTCTTC. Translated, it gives CASSQGLAGGWPYNEQFF.

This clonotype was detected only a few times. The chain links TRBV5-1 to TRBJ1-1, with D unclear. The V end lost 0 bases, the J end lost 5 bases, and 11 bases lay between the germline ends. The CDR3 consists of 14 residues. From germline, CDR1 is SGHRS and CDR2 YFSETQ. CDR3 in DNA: TGCGCCAGCAGCTTGGCCAAACCCACTACTGAAGCTTTCTTT. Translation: CASSLAKPTTEAFF.

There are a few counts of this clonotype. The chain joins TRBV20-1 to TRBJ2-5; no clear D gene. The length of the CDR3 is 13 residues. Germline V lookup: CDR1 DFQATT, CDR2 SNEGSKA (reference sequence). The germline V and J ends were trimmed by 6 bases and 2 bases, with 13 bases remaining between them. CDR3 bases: TGCAGTGCCATCCGTGTTGGACAAGAGACCCAGTACTTC. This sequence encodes CSAIRVGQETQYF.

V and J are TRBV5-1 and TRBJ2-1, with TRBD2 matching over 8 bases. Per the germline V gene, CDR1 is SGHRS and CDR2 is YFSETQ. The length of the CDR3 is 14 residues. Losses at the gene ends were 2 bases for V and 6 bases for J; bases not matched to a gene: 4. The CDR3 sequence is CASSLAGVSNEQFF. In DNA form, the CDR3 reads TGCGCCAGCAGCTTAGCGGGAGTGTCCAATGAGCAGTTCTTC.

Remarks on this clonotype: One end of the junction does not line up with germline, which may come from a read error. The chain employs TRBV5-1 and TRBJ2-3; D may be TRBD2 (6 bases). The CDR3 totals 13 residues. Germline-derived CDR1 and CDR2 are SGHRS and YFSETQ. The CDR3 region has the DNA TGCGCCAGCAGATTGGGGACTGCAGATACGCAGTATTTT. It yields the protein CASRLGTADTQYF.

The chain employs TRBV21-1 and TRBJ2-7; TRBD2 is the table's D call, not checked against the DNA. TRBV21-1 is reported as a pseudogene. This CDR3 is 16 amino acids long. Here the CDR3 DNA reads TGTGCCAGCAGCAACCATGTAGCGGGACCATTCAACGAGCAGTACTTC. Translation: CASSNHVAGPFNEQYF.

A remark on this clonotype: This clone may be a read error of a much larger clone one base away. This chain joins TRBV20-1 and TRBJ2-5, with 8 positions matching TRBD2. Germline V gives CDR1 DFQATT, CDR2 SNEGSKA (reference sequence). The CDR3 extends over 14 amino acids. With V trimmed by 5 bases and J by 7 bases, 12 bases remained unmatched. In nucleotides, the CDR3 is TGCAGTGCTCTCCGAGGAGCGGGAGTAAGGACCCAGTACTTC. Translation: CSALRGAGVRTQYF.

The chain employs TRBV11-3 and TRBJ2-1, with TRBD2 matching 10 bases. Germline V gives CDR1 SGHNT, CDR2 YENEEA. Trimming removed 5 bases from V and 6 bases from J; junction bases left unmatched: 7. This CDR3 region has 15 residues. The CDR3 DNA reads TGTGCCAGCAGCCCCCCTCTAGCGGGGGTCAATGAGCAGTTCTTC. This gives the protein CASSPPLAGVNEQFF.

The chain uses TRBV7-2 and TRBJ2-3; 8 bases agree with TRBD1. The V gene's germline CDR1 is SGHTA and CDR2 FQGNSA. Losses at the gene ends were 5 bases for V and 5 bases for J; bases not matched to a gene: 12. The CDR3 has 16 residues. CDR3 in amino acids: CASSADRGMSGDTQYF. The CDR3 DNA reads TGTGCCAGCAGCGCAGACAGGGGTATGAGCGGAGATACGCAGTATTTT.

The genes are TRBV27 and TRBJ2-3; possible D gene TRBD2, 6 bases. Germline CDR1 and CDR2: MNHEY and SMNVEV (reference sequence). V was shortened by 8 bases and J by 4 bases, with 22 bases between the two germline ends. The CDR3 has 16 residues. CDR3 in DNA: TGTGCCAGCGGTCCCCGCCGACTAGTATTTTCAGATACGCAGTATTTT. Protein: CASGPRRLVFSDTQYF.

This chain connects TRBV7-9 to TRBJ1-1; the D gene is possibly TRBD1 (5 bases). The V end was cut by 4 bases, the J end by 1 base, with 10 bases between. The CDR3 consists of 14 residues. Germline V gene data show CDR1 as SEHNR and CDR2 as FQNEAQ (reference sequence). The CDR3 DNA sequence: TGTGCCAGCAGCTATACAGGCCCGAACACTGAAGCTTTCTTT. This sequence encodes CASSYTGPNTEAFF.

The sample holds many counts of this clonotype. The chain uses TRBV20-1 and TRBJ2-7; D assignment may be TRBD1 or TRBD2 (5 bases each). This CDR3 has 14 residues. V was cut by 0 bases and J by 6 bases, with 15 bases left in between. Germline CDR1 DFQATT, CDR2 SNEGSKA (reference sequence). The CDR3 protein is CSARDWGGGTEQYF. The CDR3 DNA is TGCAGTGCTAGAGATTGGGGTGGGGGAACCGAGCAGTACTTC.

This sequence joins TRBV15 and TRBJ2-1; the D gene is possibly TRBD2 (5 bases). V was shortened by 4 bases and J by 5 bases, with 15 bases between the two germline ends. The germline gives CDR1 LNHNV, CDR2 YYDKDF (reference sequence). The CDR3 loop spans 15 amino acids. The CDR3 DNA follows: TGTGCCACCAGCATTAGGGAGTACTATAACAATGAGCAGTTCTTC. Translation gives CATSIREYYNNEQFF.

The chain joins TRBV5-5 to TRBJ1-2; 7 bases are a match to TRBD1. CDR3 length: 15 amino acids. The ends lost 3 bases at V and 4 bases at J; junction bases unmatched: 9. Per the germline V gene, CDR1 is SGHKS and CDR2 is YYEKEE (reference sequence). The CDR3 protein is CASSSADRVGYGYTF. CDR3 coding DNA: TGTGCCAGCAGCTCGGCTGACAGGGTAGGCTATGGCTACACCTTC.

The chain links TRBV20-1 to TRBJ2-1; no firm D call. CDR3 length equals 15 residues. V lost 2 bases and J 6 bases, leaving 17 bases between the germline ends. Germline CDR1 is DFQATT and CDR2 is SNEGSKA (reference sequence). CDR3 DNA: TGCAGTGCTAGATACGGATCCTTCCATTCCAATGAGCAGTTCTTC. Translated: CSARYGSFHSNEQFF.

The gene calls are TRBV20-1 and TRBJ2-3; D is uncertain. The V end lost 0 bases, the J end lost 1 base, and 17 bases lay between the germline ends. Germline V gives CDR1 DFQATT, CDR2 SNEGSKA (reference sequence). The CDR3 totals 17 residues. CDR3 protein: CSARDQSAVFGTDTQYF. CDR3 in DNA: TGCAGTGCTAGAGATCAATCAGCAGTCTTCGGCACAGATACGCAGTATTTT.

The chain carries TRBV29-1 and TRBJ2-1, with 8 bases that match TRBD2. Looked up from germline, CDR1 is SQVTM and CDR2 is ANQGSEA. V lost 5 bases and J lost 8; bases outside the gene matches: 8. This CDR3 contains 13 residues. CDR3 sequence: CSVYPGGFDEQFF. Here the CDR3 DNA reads TGCAGCGTTTATCCGGGGGGGTTCGATGAGCAGTTCTTC.

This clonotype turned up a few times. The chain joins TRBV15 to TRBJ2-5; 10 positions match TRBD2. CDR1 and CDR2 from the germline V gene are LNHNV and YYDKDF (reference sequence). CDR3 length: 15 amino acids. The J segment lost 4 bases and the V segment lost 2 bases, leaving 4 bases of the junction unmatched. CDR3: CATSRLAGVGETQYF. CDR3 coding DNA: TGTGCCACCAGCAGACTAGCGGGGGTGGGAGAGACCCAGTACTTC.

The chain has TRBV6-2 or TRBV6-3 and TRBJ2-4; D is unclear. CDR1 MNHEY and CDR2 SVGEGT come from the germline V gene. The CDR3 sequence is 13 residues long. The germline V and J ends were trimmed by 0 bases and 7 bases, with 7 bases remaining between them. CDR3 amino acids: CASSYSSQNIQYF. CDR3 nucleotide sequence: TGTGCCAGCAGTTACTCGAGTCAGAACATTCAGTACTTC.

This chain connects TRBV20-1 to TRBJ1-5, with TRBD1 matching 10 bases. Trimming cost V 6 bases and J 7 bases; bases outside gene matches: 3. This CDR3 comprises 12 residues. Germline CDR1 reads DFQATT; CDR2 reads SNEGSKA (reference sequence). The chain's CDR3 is CSAQTGGQPQHF. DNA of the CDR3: TGCAGTGCCCAGACAGGGGGCCAGCCCCAGCATTTT.

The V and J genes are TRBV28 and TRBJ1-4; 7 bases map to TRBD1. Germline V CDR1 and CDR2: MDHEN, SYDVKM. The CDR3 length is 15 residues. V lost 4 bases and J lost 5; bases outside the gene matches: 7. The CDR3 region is CASSSPGQQNEKLFF. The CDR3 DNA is TGTGCCAGCAGTTCTCCGGGACAGCAAAATGAAAAACTGTTTTTT.